The clone carrying this TCR beta chain was seen more than once but under ten times. Its target is not known. These data come from a study of beta chain features in type 1 diabetes. Findings and caveats of the study: All four CD4+ subsets of Type 1 diabetes patients contained TCRB CDR3s that were moderately but significantly shorter.

Every bit of the isolated RNA underwent reverse transcription, so sequencing read expressed TCRB transcripts. Using immunoSEQ multiplex PCR, the repertoire was profiled, and TCRdb retains in-frame clones only, with some absent. The sample has 680,000 or so clones; roughly 13% are singletons. The CDR3 covers 15 residues. The germline gives CDR1 MDHEN, CDR2 SYDVKM. The ends lost 5 bases at V and 5 bases at J; junction bases unmatched: 9. Sequencing used naive CD4+ T cells from blood. The receptor comes from a man aged 18 to 30 with type 1 diabetes. V gene TRBV28 combines with J gene TRBJ1-5; TRBD1 matches at 7 bases. The CDR3 nucleotides read TGTGCCAGCAGTCAATCTCCAGGGGGAGATCAGCCCCAGCATTTT. It encodes CASSQSPGGDQPQHF.